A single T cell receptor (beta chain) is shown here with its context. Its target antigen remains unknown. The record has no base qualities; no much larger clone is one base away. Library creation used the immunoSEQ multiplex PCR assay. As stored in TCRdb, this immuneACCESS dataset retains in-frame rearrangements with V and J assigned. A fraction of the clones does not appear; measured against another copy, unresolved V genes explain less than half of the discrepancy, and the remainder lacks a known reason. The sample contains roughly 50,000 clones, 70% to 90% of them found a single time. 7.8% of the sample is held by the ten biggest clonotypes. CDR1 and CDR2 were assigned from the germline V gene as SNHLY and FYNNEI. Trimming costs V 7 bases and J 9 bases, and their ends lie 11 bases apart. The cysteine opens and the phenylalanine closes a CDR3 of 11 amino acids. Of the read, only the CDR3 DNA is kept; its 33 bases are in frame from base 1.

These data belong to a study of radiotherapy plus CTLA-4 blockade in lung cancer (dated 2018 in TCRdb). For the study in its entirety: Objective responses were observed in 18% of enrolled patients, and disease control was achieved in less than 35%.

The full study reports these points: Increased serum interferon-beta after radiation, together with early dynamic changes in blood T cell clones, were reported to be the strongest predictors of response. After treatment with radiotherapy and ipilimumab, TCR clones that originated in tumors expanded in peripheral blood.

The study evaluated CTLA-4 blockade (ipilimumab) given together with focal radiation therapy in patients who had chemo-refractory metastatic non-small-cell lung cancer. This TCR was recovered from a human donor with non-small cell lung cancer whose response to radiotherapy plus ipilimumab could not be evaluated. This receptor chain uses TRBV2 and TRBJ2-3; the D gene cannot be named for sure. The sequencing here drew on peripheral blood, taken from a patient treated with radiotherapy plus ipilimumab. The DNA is TGTGCCAGCACCACTTGGAGCACGCAGTATTTT. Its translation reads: CASTTWSTQYF.